This T cell receptor beta chain was identified in a study of regulatory and conventional T cells in RAG deficiency. General study points: Compared with controls, unique Treg TCR beta sequences dropped about 100-fold in Omenn syndrome and CID/AS.

Genomic DNA came from blood conventional CD4+ T cells gated CD25-low CD127-high. Germline values: CDR1 MNHNY, CDR2 SVGAGI (reference sequence). The CDR3 loop spans 15 amino acids. With 6 bases clipped from V and 1 base from J, the junction kept 7 bases outside the gene matches. Measured with immunoSEQ multiplex PCR; TCRdb has only the in-frame clones, and not every one. The table shows fewer than 30,000 clones, with 90% to 95% occurring only once. Notes on this clone: Its target is unknown.

The same data also went into a second study, on regulatory T cells. That source reports: The primer mix had 52 TRBV and 13 TRBJ primers.

Input material: CD25- CD4+ T cells sorted from blood. The TCR sequence derives from a human donor in good health. The chain carries TRBV6-6 and TRBJ2-7; TRBD1 matches at 9 bases. CDR3 region: CASSHPGQGSYEQYF. The DNA of the CDR3 is TGTGCCAGCAGCCACCCGGGACAGGGATCCTACGAGCAGTACTTC.